This paragraph covers one TCR beta chain sequence. The sample comes from a study of technical replicates of blood from several donors. Trimming cost V 3 bases and J 5 bases, with 6 bases left between them. CDR3 length: 12 amino acids. Germline values: CDR1 LNHDA, CDR2 SQIVND (reference sequence). The data were produced by immunoSEQ multiplex PCR, yet TCRdb's version contains in-frame clones alone and is incomplete. Of more than 65,000 clones listed, 93% are singletons. The sequence came from a human donor in good health. The chain employs TRBV19 and TRBJ2-3, with no clear D. The sample comprised T cells isolated from PBMCs. The CDR3 DNA reads TGTGCCAGTAGTATTAGAGGAGATACGCAGTATTTT. Its translation is CASSIRGDTQYF.